The next 16 T cell receptor beta chains were all read from a single sample in a study of T cells in Graves' hyperthyroidism and ophthalmopathy. It was RNA transcripts that yielded the amplified TCR beta CDR3 regions. During a first-round RT-PCR of the TCR CDR3, the HTBI primer set was used. TCRdb called the multiplex PCR reads again in MiXCR, with one record for every CDR3 protein. Altogether 300,000 to 450,000 distinct CDR3 sequences are present, around 18% being singletons, with the ten largest covering roughly a sixth. The specimen was blood. These receptors were collected from a woman aged 40 to 50 with Graves' ophthalmopathy.

The chain combines TRBV28 with TRBJ2-5; tentative D call: TRBD1 (6 bases). In germline, CDR1 is MDHEN, CDR2 SYDVKM. CDR3 size: 16 residues. The V end lost 6 bases, the J end lost 1 base, and 18 bases lay between the germline ends. Here the CDR3 reads CASRKRQVTGQETQYF. The DNA for the CDR3 is TGTGCCAGCAGAAAAAGGCAGGTGACAGGCCAAGAGACCCAGTACTTC.

To note about this clonotype: In this CDR3 the conserved last residue, phenylalanine or tryptophan, is missing, so a read error is likely. The chain employs TRBV2 and TRBJ2-7, with 8 bases aligning to TRBD1. Germline loops: CDR1 SNHLY, CDR2 FYNNEI. The CDR3 covers 14 residues. V lost 5 bases to trimming and J lost 9 bases; unmatched junction nucleotides: 12. The CDR3 sequence is CASSLGDRPIPQYL. The CDR3 DNA follows: TGTGCCAGCAGTTTAGGGGACAGGCCGATACCGCAGTACCTC.

This clonotype occurred many times. This chain connects TRBV12-3 or TRBV12-4 to TRBJ2-4; 11 bases map to TRBD1. This CDR3 region has 15 residues. Unmatched junction bases numbered 9, after V lost 6 bases and J lost 8 bases. The CDR3 nucleotides are TGTGCCAGCAGCCTGATCGGACAGGGGGCACACATTCAGTACTTC. Encoded protein: CASSLIGQGAHIQYF.

There are many counts of this clonotype. The V and J genes are TRBV2 and TRBJ1-2, with D maybe TRBD1 (5 bases). The CDR3 totals 13 residues. V was clipped by 8 bases and J by 6 bases, with 16 bases between them. Germline CDR1 and CDR2: SNHLY and FYNNEI. The CDR3 reads CASVRLRVNGYTF. The CDR3 DNA is TGTGCCAGCGTAAGACTCAGGGTGAATGGCTACACCTTC.

This clonotype was observed many times. The chain recombines TRBV2 with TRBJ1-1; 11 positions match TRBD1. Germline V gene sequence: CDR1 SNHLY, CDR2 FYNNEI. V dropped 2 bases and J dropped 8; count of bases not matched to a gene: 4. This CDR3 is 14 amino acids long. CDR3 nucleotide sequence: TGTGCCAGCAGTGAAACCCGGACAGGGGGCGAAGCTTTCTTT. This encodes CASSETRTGGEAFF.

This clonotype occurred many times. The V and J genes are TRBV29-1 and TRBJ1-2, with D uncertain. The CDR3 contains 10 residues. Trimming cost V 6 bases and J 4 bases, with 6 bases left between them. Germline V CDR1 and CDR2: SQVTM, ANQGSEA. For the CDR3, the DNA is TGCAGCGTCTGCAGCTATGGCTACACCTTC. It translates to CSVCSYGYTF.

This clonotype was found many times. Here the CDR3 omits its conserved ending phenylalanine or tryptophan, so a read error is the likely source. The genes are TRBV28 and TRBJ1-1; TRBD1 might be the D (6 bases). In germline, CDR1 is MDHEN, CDR2 SYDVKM. This CDR3 is 14 amino acids long. CDR3 coding DNA: TGTGCCAGCAGCATACAGGGTAGGAACGCTGAAGCTTTCTCT. It specifies CASSIQGRNAEAFS.

With respect to this clonotype: Compared with germline, one end of the junction differs, possibly owing to a read error. The chain recombines TRBV28 with TRBJ1-3; weak D call: TRBD1 (5 bases). This CDR3 region has 14 residues. CDR1 is MDHEN and CDR2 is SYDVKM in the germline V gene. The CDR3 spells CASSFRGVGNTTYF. CDR3 DNA: TGTGCCAGCAGTTTTCGGGGGGTAGGAAACACCACATATTTT.

The table lists this clonotype with a few counts. A much larger clone lies one base from this, so it may be a read error. Since no conserved phenylalanine or tryptophan closes the CDR3, a read error is the likely cause. The CDR3 is CASRPGQGLGELFI. Here the CDR3 DNA reads TGTGCCAGCAGACCGGGACAGGGGTTGGGGGAGCTGTTTATT. V gene TRBV2 combines with J gene TRBJ2-2; 10 nucleotides line up with TRBD1. The CDR3 spans 14 residues. Germline V gene sequence: CDR1 SNHLY, CDR2 FYNNEI. The J segment lost 8 bases and the V segment lost 6 bases, leaving 6 bases of the junction unmatched.

This chain connects TRBV6-2 or TRBV6-3 to TRBJ2-3; a weak D match, TRBD1 (5 bases). The CDR3 spans 15 residues. Looked up from germline, CDR1 is MNHEY and CDR2 is SVGEGT. Trimming took off 7 bases at V and 2 bases at J, with 16 bases between the two ends. The CDR3 DNA is TGTGCCAGCAATGGTAATATAGGGGCCACAGATACGCAGTATTTT. It yields the protein CASNGNIGATDTQYF.

This clonotype was counted at least ten times. V is TRBV3-1 and J is TRBJ1-1; D unresolved. Germline V lookup: CDR1 LGHDT, CDR2 YNNKEL (reference sequence). The V gene lost 1 base and the J gene lost 10 bases, with 10 bases spanning the gap. This CDR3 is built from 12 residues. CDR3 region: CASSQGLEVAFF. As DNA, the CDR3 is TGTGCCAGCAGCCAAGGGTTGGAGGTAGCTTTCTTT.

This clonotype was seen at least ten times. This chain connects TRBV5-1 to TRBJ1-2, with D tentatively TRBD1 (6 bases). In germline, CDR1 is SGHRS, CDR2 YFSETQ. V was trimmed by 0 bases and J by 8 bases, leaving 17 bases between them. This CDR3 contains 15 residues. CDR3 DNA: TGCGCCAGCAGCTTGGAGGGGCTCCAGGGGTACGGCTACACCTTC. Translating gives CASSLEGLQGYGYTF. The full variable domain, its missing parts supplied by reference TRBV5-1 and TRBJ1-2, is KAGVTQTPRYLIKTRGQQVTLSCSPISGHRSVSWYQQTPGQGLQFLFEYFSETQRNKGNFPGRFSGRQFSNSRSEMNVSTLELGDSALYLCASSLEGLQGYGYTFGSGTRLTVV.

Many counts were recorded for this clonotype. The rearrangement uses TRBV28 and TRBJ1-2, with 7 bases matching TRBD1. V lost 4 bases to trimming and J lost 1 base; unmatched junction nucleotides: 6. This CDR3 is 15 amino acids long. Per the germline V gene, CDR1 is MDHEN and CDR2 is SYDVKM. Here the CDR3 DNA reads TGTGCCAGCAGTTCCTCGGACAGGATTAACTATGGCTACACCTTC. This translates into CASSSSDRINYGYTF.

This clonotype has only a few counts. This sequence joins TRBV6-2 or TRBV6-3 and TRBJ2-7; perhaps TRBD1 as D (6 bases). V was cut by 6 bases and J by 2 bases, with 11 bases left in between. CDR1 is MNHEY and CDR2 is SVGEGT in the germline V gene. The CDR3 has 13 amino acids. CDR3 bases: TGTGCCAGCAGCCGGACAGACACCTACGAGCAGTACTTC. It codes for CASSRTDTYEQYF.

The genes are TRBV18 and TRBJ2-3; no clear D. The germline CDR1 and CDR2 sequences are KGHSH and LQKENI. The CDR3 loop spans 13 amino acids. Trimming cost V 0 bases and J 0 bases, with 1 base left between them. As DNA, the CDR3 is TGTGCCAGCTCACCACCAAGCACAGATACGCAGTATTTT. Protein: CASSPPSTDTQYF.

This clonotype was recorded at least ten times. The V call is TRBV7-9, the J call TRBJ2-5, with D unresolved. V was pared by 4 bases and J by 5 bases, with 14 bases between. Germline V gives CDR1 SEHNR, CDR2 FQNEAQ (reference sequence). The CDR3 loop spans 14 amino acids. The CDR3 protein is CASSSPIPAETQYF. The CDR3 DNA sequence: TGTGCCAGCAGCTCGCCAATCCCTGCGGAGACCCAGTACTTC.